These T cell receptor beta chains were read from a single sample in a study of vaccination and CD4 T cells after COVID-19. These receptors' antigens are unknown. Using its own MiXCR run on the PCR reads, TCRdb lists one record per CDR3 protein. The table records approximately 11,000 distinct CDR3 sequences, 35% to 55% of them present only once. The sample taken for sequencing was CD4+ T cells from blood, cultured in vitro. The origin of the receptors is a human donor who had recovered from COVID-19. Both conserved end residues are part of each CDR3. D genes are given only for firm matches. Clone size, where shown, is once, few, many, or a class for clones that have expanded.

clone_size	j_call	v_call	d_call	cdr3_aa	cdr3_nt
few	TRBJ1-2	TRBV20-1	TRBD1	CSAPHQGAYGYTF	TGCAGTGCCCCCCACCAGGGGGCCTATGGCTACACCTTC
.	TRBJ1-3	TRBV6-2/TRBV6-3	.	CASILDPGRSGNTIYF	TGTGCCAGCATTCTCGATCCGGGACGCTCTGGAAACACCATATATTTT
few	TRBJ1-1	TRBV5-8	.	CASSFPQGVAGAFF	TGTGCCAGCAGCTTCCCACAGGGCGTGGCTGGAGCTTTCTTT
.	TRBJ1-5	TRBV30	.	CAWSAGTGAQPQHF	TGTGCCTGGAGTGCGGGGACTGGGGCTCAGCCCCAGCATTTT
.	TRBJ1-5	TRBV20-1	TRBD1	CSAPSDRGRNQPQHF	TGCAGTGCCCCTTCTGACAGGGGTCGCAATCAGCCCCAGCATTTT
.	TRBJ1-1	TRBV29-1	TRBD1	CSAGAQTGGTEAFF	TGCAGCGCTGGGGCCCAGACAGGGGGCACTGAAGCTTTCTTT
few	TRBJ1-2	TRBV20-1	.	CSARKLAEGDYTF	TGCAGTGCTAGAAAGTTAGCGGAGGGCGACTACACCTTC
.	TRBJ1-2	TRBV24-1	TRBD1	CATSGATGGIGYTF	TGTGCCACCAGTGGCGCGACAGGGGGGATTGGCTACACCTTC
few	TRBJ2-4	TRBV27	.	CASSLSYGNAGKNIQYF	TGTGCCAGCAGTTTATCTTACGGGAATGCGGGCAAAAACATTCAGTACTTC
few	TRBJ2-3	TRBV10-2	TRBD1	CASREGAVSTDTQYF	TGCGCCAGCAGAGAGGGGGCTGTTAGCACAGATACGCAGTATTTT
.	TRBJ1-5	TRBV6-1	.	CASRPQGLRQPQHF	TGTGCCAGCAGACCCCAGGGGCTCCGCCAGCCCCAGCATTTT
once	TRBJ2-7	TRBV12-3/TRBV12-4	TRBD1	CASSRAGTGTYEQYF	TGTGCCAGCAGTAGAGCCGGGACAGGGACCTACGAGCAGTACTTC
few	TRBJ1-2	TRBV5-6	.	CASRSAYGYTF	TGTGCCAGCAGGTCAGCCTATGGCTACACCTTC
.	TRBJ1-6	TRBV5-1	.	CASSRGEGFSPLHF	TGCGCCAGCAGCCGGGGTGAGGGGTTTTCACCCCTCCACTTT
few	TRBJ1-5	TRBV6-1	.	CASSDAGRANQPQHF	TGTGCCAGCAGTGACGCCGGCAGGGCCAATCAGCCCCAGCATTTT
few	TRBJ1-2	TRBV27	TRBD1	CASREGGGSFYGYTF	TGTGCCAGCAGAGAAGGGGGCGGATCTTTCTATGGCTACACCTTC
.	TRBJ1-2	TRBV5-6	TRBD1	CASSAAAGTGDGYTF	TGTGCCAGCAGCGCCGCGGCAGGGACAGGAGACGGCTACACCTTC
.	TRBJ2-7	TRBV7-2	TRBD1	CASSLVLGQSRPRQYF	TGTGCCAGCAGCTTAGTTTTGGGACAGAGTCGCCCTCGGCAGTACTTC
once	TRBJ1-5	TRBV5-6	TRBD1	CASQRQGRNQPQHF	TGTGCCAGCCAGAGACAGGGAAGGAATCAGCCCCAGCATTTT
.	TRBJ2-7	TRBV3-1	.	CASSASIYEQYF	TGTGCCAGCAGCGCCTCGATCTACGAGCAGTACTTC
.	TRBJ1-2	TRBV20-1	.	CSASHRALGYGYTF	TGCAGTGCTAGTCATCGCGCCTTGGGGTATGGCTACACCTTC
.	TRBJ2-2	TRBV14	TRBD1	CASSQRLRTGPSTGELFF	TGTGCCAGCAGCCAAAGACTACGGACAGGACCTAGCACCGGGGAGCTGTTTTTT
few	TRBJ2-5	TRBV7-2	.	CASSPGSLETQYF	TGTGCCAGCAGCCCCGGTAGTTTAGAGACCCAGTACTTC
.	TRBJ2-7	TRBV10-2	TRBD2	CASSESGISGYEQYF	TGCGCCAGCAGTGAGTCAGGTATTAGCGGGTACGAGCAGTACTTC
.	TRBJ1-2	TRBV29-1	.	CSVKQNPGDGYTF	TGCAGCGTCAAACAGAACCCAGGGGATGGCTACACCTTC
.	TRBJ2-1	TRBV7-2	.	CASSLFRNEQFF	TGTGCCAGCAGCTTATTTCGAAATGAGCAGTTCTTC
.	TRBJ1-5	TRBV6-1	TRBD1	CASSPGQGGYSNQPQHF	TGTGCCAGCAGTCCGGGACAGGGGGGATATAGCAATCAGCCCCAGCATTTT
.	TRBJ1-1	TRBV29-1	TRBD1	CSVEKTGGHTEAFF	TGCAGCGTTGAGAAGACAGGGGGTCACACTGAAGCTTTCTTT
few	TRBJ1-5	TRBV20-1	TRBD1	CSALDRVVNQPQHF	TGCAGTGCTTTAGACAGGGTCGTCAATCAGCCCCAGCATTTT
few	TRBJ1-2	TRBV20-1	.	CSARDRGYGYTF	TGCAGTGCTAGAGACAGGGGTTATGGCTACACCTTC
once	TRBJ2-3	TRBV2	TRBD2	CASSRGRELKSGTQYF	TGTGCCAGCAGTCGAGGGAGGGAATTAAAATCGGGTACGCAGTATTTT
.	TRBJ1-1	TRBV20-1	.	CSARDQAIGLGTEAFF	TGCAGTGCTAGAGATCAGGCCATAGGTTTGGGCACTGAAGCTTTCTTT
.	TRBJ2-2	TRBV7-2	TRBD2	CASSLAFLAGGLAGELFF	TGTGCCAGCAGCTTAGCTTTCCTAGCGGGGGGCTTGGCCGGGGAGCTGTTTTTT
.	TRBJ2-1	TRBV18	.	CASSKFQGPYEQFF	TGTGCCAGCTCAAAATTTCAGGGCCCCTATGAGCAGTTCTTC
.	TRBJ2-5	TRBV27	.	CASSLSATGFNGETQYF	TGTGCCAGCAGTTTATCGGCGACAGGCTTCAACGGGGAGACCCAGTACTTC
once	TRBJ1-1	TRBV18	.	CASSQTTGRSTEAFF	TGTGCCAGCTCACAAACTACAGGGAGGAGCACTGAAGCTTTCTTT
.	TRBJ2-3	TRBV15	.	CATRRAGGTDTQYF	TGTGCCACCCGCAGGGCCGGCGGCACAGATACGCAGTATTTT
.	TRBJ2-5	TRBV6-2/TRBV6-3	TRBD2	CASSYAGARETQYF	TGTGCCAGCAGTTACGCGGGAGCCCGAGAGACCCAGTACTTC
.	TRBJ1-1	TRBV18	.	CASSPRLELNTEAFF	TGTGCCAGCTCACCACGGTTGGAGCTGAACACTGAAGCTTTCTTT
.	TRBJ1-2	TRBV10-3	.	CAISATKGDNYGYTF	TGTGCCATCAGTGCAACGAAGGGAGACAACTATGGCTACACCTTC
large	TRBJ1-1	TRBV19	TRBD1	CATNRGSVAFF	TGTGCCACCAACAGGGGTTCTGTAGCTTTCTTT
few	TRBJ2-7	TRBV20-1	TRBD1	CSATNSFGDRGYEQYF	TGCAGTGCCACAAACTCTTTCGGGGACAGGGGTTACGAGCAGTACTTC
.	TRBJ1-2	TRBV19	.	CASSIFQANYGYTF	TGTGCCAGTAGCATCTTCCAAGCTAACTATGGCTACACCTTC
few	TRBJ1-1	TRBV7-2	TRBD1	CASSSGQGSSSAFF	TGTGCCAGCAGCTCGGGACAGGGGTCGTCTTCGGCTTTCTTT
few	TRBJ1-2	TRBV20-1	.	CSASQGTGGSSGYTF	TGCAGTGCTAGTCAAGGGACGGGAGGTTCGTCTGGCTACACCTTC
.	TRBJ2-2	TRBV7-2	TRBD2	CASSLNSPAGGFGELFF	TGTGCCAGCAGCTTAAATAGCCCAGCGGGGGGGTTCGGGGAGCTGTTTTTT
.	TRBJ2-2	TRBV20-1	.	CSARVGWGTGELFF	TGCAGTGCTAGAGTGGGTTGGGGCACCGGGGAGCTGTTTTTT
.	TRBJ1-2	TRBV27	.	CASSTQGAPNYGYTF	TGTGCCAGCAGCACGCAGGGTGCCCCTAACTATGGCTACACCTTC
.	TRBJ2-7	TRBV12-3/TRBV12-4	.	CASSLRWEQYF	TGTGCCAGCAGTCTGCGTTGGGAGCAGTACTTC
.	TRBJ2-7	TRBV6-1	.	CASSDSYEQYF	TGTGCCAGCAGTGATTCCTACGAGCAGTACTTC
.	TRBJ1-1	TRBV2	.	CAGYGPGQSNTEAFF	TGTGCCGGCTACGGACCGGGACAATCGAACACTGAAGCTTTCTTT
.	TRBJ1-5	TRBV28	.	CASSLSLRRGPQHF	TGTGCCAGCAGTTTATCTTTGAGGAGAGGGCCCCAGCATTTT
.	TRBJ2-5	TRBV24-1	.	CATSEGGKETQYF	TGTGCCACCAGTGAAGGGGGGAAAGAGACCCAGTACTTC
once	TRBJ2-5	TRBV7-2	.	CASSLAGLRETQYF	TGTGCCAGCAGCTTAGCAGGGCTGCGGGAGACCCAGTACTTC
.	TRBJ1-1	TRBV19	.	CASRETGQTSEAFF	TGTGCCAGTAGAGAGACAGGCCAGACATCTGAAGCTTTCTTT
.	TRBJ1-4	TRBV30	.	CAWRPAETLPEKLFF	TGTGCCTGGAGGCCGGCTGAGACCCTCCCTGAAAAACTGTTTTTT
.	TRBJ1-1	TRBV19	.	CASRVDTLNTEAFF	TGTGCCAGTAGGGTCGACACATTGAACACTGAAGCTTTCTTT